This T cell receptor (beta chain) was observed in a study of regulatory T cells in long-lasting Graves disease. Indicated time point: persistent/refractory GD, antithyroid drugs over 5 years with positive TRAb. Preparation of the TCR library used RNA extracted from PBMCs. V gave up 4 bases and J gave up 4 bases, with 11 bases separating them. The CDR3 spans 13 residues. Germline-derived CDR1 and CDR2 are SGHRS and YFSETQ. Construction of the TCR beta libraries employed iRepertoire HTBI primers in conjunction with Arm-PCR of CDR3 regions. TCRdb reanalysed the multiplex PCR reads using MiXCR and keeps one entry per CDR3 protein. Of hundreds of thousands of distinct CDR3 sequences in the sample, around 32% were seen once.

This rearrangement joins TRBV5-1 to TRBJ1-2; D might be TRBD1 (6 bases). Sample: peripheral blood mononuclear cells (PBMCs), taken when the disease was refractory, from a patient treated with antithyroid drugs. The receptor's source is a female donor with Graves disease. In DNA, the CDR3 is TGCGCCAGCAGCCCCGGGGACATCTATGGCTACACCTTC. Translating gives CASSPGDIYGYTF.